This T cell receptor (beta chain) derives from a study of T-cell reconstitution after alpha-beta-depleted transplantation in children. Unique molecular identifiers were incorporated during preparation of the TCRbeta library. TCRdb recomputed calls from the PCR reads with MiXCR, one row per CDR3 protein. The table shows 300,000 or so distinct CDR3 sequences, with about 10% occurring only once. Per germline, CDR1 LNHDA and CDR2 SQIVND (reference sequence). Germline trimming cut 1 base from V and 4 bases from J; bases unmatched to any gene: 4. The length of the CDR3 is 15 residues. The source is a human donor who donated a stem cell graft to a child with SCID. The chain carries TRBV19 and TRBJ2-1; TRBD2 agrees at 7 bases. Sequenced here: PBMCs from the stem cell graft donor, sampled from the stem cell graft. CDR3 sequence reads: CASSIGASGYNEQFF. CDR3 sequence (DNA): TGTGCCAGTAGTATAGGGGCTAGCGGTTACAATGAGCAGTTCTTC.